These T cell receptor beta chains were read from a single sample in a study of blood T cell repertoires in COVID-19. TCRdb keeps only in-frame clones here, not all; method: immunoSEQ multiplex PCR. The repertoire holds about 68,000 clones, with about 91% as singletons. The source material was peripheral blood. The origin of the receptors is a man in his forties or fifties with COVID-19, enrolled during active disease. CDR3s leave out the opening cysteine and the closing phenylalanine or tryptophan. The D gene is left open where the match is weak. Some rows have no size entry. The others give once, few or many, or a class for an expanded clone.

j_call: TRBJ2-2
v_call: TRBV7-3
clone_size: -
d_call: -
cdr3_aa: ASSSPGGANTGELF

j_call: TRBJ2-7
v_call: TRBV9
clone_size: -
d_call: TRBD1
cdr3_aa: ASSVAGQGIYEQY

j_call: TRBJ1-4
v_call: TRBV3-1/TRBV3-2
clone_size: -
d_call: -
cdr3_aa: ASSQFGAGINEKLF

j_call: TRBJ1-2
v_call: TRBV6-2/TRBV6-3
clone_size: -
d_call: TRBD1
cdr3_aa: ASSYSKLSGGVFGYT

j_call: TRBJ2-1
v_call: TRBV6-5
clone_size: -
d_call: TRBD2
cdr3_aa: ASMLAGGGYNEQF

j_call: TRBJ1-2
v_call: TRBV5-1
clone_size: -
d_call: TRBD1
cdr3_aa: ASKPGQGLYGYT

j_call: TRBJ1-1
v_call: TRBV28
clone_size: -
d_call: -
cdr3_aa: ASSLQETEAF

j_call: TRBJ2-1
v_call: TRBV7-9
clone_size: -
d_call: TRBD2
cdr3_aa: ASSSGLAGTYNEQF

j_call: TRBJ2-5
v_call: TRBV6-5
clone_size: -
d_call: -
cdr3_aa: ASSYTQGKGQETQY

j_call: TRBJ1-2
v_call: TRBV19
clone_size: once
d_call: TRBD1
cdr3_aa: ASSLRGGDGYT

j_call: TRBJ1-5
v_call: TRBV30
clone_size: -
d_call: TRBD1
cdr3_aa: AWSVPGGQANQPQH

j_call: TRBJ2-7
v_call: TRBV14
clone_size: once
d_call: TRBD2
cdr3_aa: ASSGLAGGLSSYEQY

j_call: TRBJ2-1
v_call: TRBV3-1/TRBV3-2
clone_size: -
d_call: -
cdr3_aa: ASSQDLRGAQNIGQF

j_call: TRBJ1-4
v_call: TRBV15
clone_size: -
d_call: -
cdr3_aa: ATSSTGTSLKLF

j_call: TRBJ2-3
v_call: TRBV2
clone_size: -
d_call: -
cdr3_aa: ASSLDSFTDTQY

j_call: TRBJ2-3
v_call: TRBV7-9
clone_size: -
d_call: -
cdr3_aa: ASSFQDFTDTQY

j_call: TRBJ2-3
v_call: TRBV29-1
clone_size: -
d_call: TRBD1
cdr3_aa: SVLGQGLGDTQY

j_call: TRBJ2-1
v_call: TRBV11-1
clone_size: -
d_call: TRBD2
cdr3_aa: ATRGGGFYNEQF

j_call: TRBJ1-1
v_call: TRBV5-1
clone_size: -
d_call: TRBD1
cdr3_aa: ASSFTGANTEAF

j_call: TRBJ2-7
v_call: TRBV11-2
clone_size: -
d_call: TRBD1
cdr3_aa: ASSFGRTGHEQY

j_call: TRBJ2-7
v_call: TRBV28
clone_size: -
d_call: -
cdr3_aa: ASSRARGDSYEQY

j_call: TRBJ2-1
v_call: TRBV28
clone_size: -
d_call: -
cdr3_aa: ASSSTGNEQF

j_call: TRBJ2-7
v_call: TRBV9
clone_size: -
d_call: TRBD1
cdr3_aa: ASSLQGGAPYEQY

j_call: TRBJ2-5
v_call: TRBV10-2
clone_size: -
d_call: -
cdr3_aa: ASSRNRGLGETQY

j_call: TRBJ1-6
v_call: TRBV13
clone_size: -
d_call: TRBD1
cdr3_aa: ASSLGDRGYSPLH

j_call: TRBJ1-5
v_call: TRBV3-1/TRBV3-2
clone_size: -
d_call: TRBD1
cdr3_aa: ASSQDVMAGGSNQPQH

j_call: TRBJ2-5
v_call: TRBV10-3
clone_size: -
d_call: TRBD2
cdr3_aa: AISPSGGRQETQY

j_call: TRBJ1-1
v_call: TRBV10-2
clone_size: -
d_call: TRBD1
cdr3_aa: ASVDRGNTEAF

j_call: TRBJ2-5
v_call: TRBV11-2
clone_size: once
d_call: TRBD2
cdr3_aa: ASRRGEETQY

j_call: TRBJ2-7
v_call: TRBV28
clone_size: -
d_call: TRBD1
cdr3_aa: ASSSGQGIAYEQY

j_call: TRBJ1-1
v_call: TRBV19
clone_size: -
d_call: TRBD1
cdr3_aa: ASSIVDRDTEAF

j_call: TRBJ1-1
v_call: TRBV6-5
clone_size: few
d_call: TRBD1
cdr3_aa: ASSYRGAGGGTEAF

j_call: TRBJ2-3
v_call: TRBV27
clone_size: -
d_call: -
cdr3_aa: AGTGHSHTDTQY

j_call: TRBJ1-5
v_call: TRBV29-1
clone_size: few
d_call: -
cdr3_aa: SATLGGGSGQPQH

j_call: TRBJ2-5
v_call: TRBV7-2
clone_size: -
d_call: TRBD1
cdr3_aa: ASSKRGTDQETQY

j_call: TRBJ1-1
v_call: TRBV5-1
clone_size: -
d_call: -
cdr3_aa: ASSTSVLNTEAF

j_call: TRBJ1-4
v_call: TRBV19
clone_size: -
d_call: TRBD1
cdr3_aa: ASSVDRGLMDEKLF

j_call: TRBJ2-3
v_call: TRBV2
clone_size: -
d_call: TRBD1
cdr3_aa: ARSGTVTDTQY